The next 15 T cell receptor beta chains were all read from a single sample in a study of shared clonotypes between healthy human individuals. Profiled with immunoSEQ multiplex PCR; TCRdb holds only in-frame clones, not every one. This table has roughly 1,500,000 clones, roughly 98.5% appearing once. Input material: naive CD4+ T cells sorted from blood. Documented subset: CD45RA+ positively selected. The receptors were gathered from a man aged 30-40 years in good health.

The chain has TRBV9 and TRBJ2-7; TRBD1 matches at 8 bases. The V segment lost 2 bases and the J segment 7 bases; nucleotides outside the gene matches: 5. In germline, CDR1 is SGDLS, CDR2 YYNGEE. The CDR3 contains 13 residues. CDR3: CASSVDRDGEQYF. The CDR3 DNA is TGTGCCAGCAGCGTGGACAGGGACGGGGAGCAGTACTTC.

The chain carries TRBV5-1 and TRBJ1-2; D call uncertain. In germline, CDR1 is SGHRS, CDR2 YFSETQ. Trimming removed 4 bases at V and 7 bases at J, with 11 bases between. The CDR3 covers 12 residues. The CDR3: CASSTDQSGYTF. CDR3 sequence (DNA): TGCGCCAGCAGCACCGACCAAAGTGGCTACACCTTC.

The V call is TRBV2, the J call TRBJ1-5; TRBD1 matches 9 bases. The CDR3 runs to 13 residues. The ends lost 8 bases at V and 4 bases at J; junction bases unmatched: 3. CDR1 and CDR2 (germline): SNHLY, FYNNEI. The CDR3 region is CASQGQGNQPQHF. For the CDR3, the DNA is TGTGCCAGCCAGGGACAGGGAAATCAGCCCCAGCATTTT.

V usage is TRBV5-4 and J usage is TRBJ1-1; D ambiguous. There are 14 residues in the CDR3. The ends were cut back, 0 bases at V and 1 base at J, with 7 bases in the middle. Germline loops: CDR1 SGHNT, CDR2 YYREEE (reference sequence). CDR3 in DNA: TGTGCCAGCAGCTTGGCGTATGGGAACACTGAAGCTTTCTTT. Translating it yields CASSLAYGNTEAFF.

This clone was found once. This sequence joins TRBV28 and TRBJ1-1; 8 bases line up with TRBD1. Germline-derived CDR1 and CDR2 are MDHEN and SYDVKM. The CDR3 runs 15 residues. The V and J ends lost 8 bases and 0 bases, in that order; junction bases with no gene match: 8. The CDR3 reads CASSQGAGMNTEAFF. CDR3 sequence (DNA): TGTGCCAGCTCCCAGGGGGCGGGGATGAACACTGAAGCTTTCTTT.

The chain joins TRBV2 to TRBJ2-7; 14 nucleotides align to TRBD2. After removal of 6 bases from V and 6 bases from J, the junction contained 7 bases not matched to a gene. Germline-derived CDR1 and CDR2 are SNHLY and FYNNEI. CDR3 size: 15 residues. The CDR3 DNA sequence: TGTGCCAGCAGCCGACTAGCGGGAGGGTATGCCGAGCAGTACTTC. Its translation: CASSRLAGGYAEQYF.

This chain connects TRBV28 to TRBJ1-5; TRBD1 is a possible D gene (6 bases). Trimming stripped 8 bases from V and 0 bases from J, with 23 bases between. The CDR3 is 18 residues long. The germline CDR1 and CDR2 sequences are MDHEN and SYDVKM. The chain's CDR3 is CASGSGGQIAYSNQPQHF. The CDR3 DNA reads as TGTGCCAGCGGTTCGGGGGGGCAAATAGCGTATAGCAATCAGCCCCAGCATTTT.

The rearrangement joins TRBV2 to TRBJ2-3; D uncertain. The CDR3 totals 10 residues. From germline, CDR1 is SNHLY and CDR2 FYNNEI. Trimming pared 1 base from V and 8 bases from J, leaving 1 base between. The CDR3, as DNA: TGTGCCAGCAGTGAAGGTACGCAGTATTTT. This encodes CASSEGTQYF. Variable domain in full (rest from reference TRBV2 and TRBJ2-3): EPEVTQTPSHQVTQMGQEVILRCVPISNHLYFYWYRQILGQKVEFLVSFYNNEISEKSEIFDDQFSVERPDGSNFTLKIRSTKLEDSAMYFCASSEGTQYFGPGTRLTVL.

This clone was recorded once. This chain connects TRBV5-6 to TRBJ2-7; D ambiguous. V was clipped by 1 base and J by 7 bases, with 9 bases between them. The length of the CDR3 is 12 residues. Per germline, CDR1 SGHDT and CDR2 YYEEEE. DNA of the CDR3: TGTGCCAGCAGCTTGAGGAGTATGGAGCAGTACTTC. Protein sequence: CASSLRSMEQYF.

The gene calls are TRBV5-1 and TRBJ2-1; tentatively, D is TRBD1 or TRBD2 (6 bases each). This CDR3 comprises 19 residues. V was trimmed by 5 bases and J by 1 base, leaving 25 bases between them. Germline loops: CDR1 SGHRS, CDR2 YFSETQ. The CDR3: CASSSGGTGAPVSYNEQFF. CDR3 nucleotides: TGCGCCAGCAGTTCGGGCGGAACGGGGGCACCGGTTTCCTACAATGAGCAGTTCTTC. Full variable domain (rest looked up from reference TRBV5-1 and TRBJ2-1): KAGVTQTPRYLIKTRGQQVTLSCSPISGHRSVSWYQQTPGQGLQFLFEYFSETQRNKGNFPGRFSGRQFSNSRSEMNVSTLELGDSALYLCASSSGGTGAPVSYNEQFFGPGTRLTVL.

The chain links TRBV27 to TRBJ2-2; TRBD2 matches at 12 bases. V gave up 8 bases and J gave up 5 bases; unmatched junction bases: 12. Germline assignment: CDR1 MNHEY and CDR2 SMNVEV (reference sequence). This CDR3 contains 17 residues. Here the CDR3 DNA reads TGTGCCAGCCGATATTCCCGGACTAGCGGGATTACCGGGGAGCTGTTTTTT. This translates into CASRYSRTSGITGELFF.

The genes are TRBV5-6 and TRBJ2-2, with TRBD2 matching 8 bases. V dropped 6 bases and J dropped 7; count of bases not matched to a gene: 11. This CDR3 has 15 amino acids. Germline-derived CDR1 and CDR2 are SGHDT and YYEEEE. CDR3 protein: CASTSGLAPNGELFF. The CDR3 nucleotides read TGTGCCAGCACCTCCGGACTAGCACCTAACGGGGAGCTGTTTTTT.

To note about this clone: This sample includes further DNA sequences coding for the same CDR3. The chain has TRBV5-4 and TRBJ2-2; D gene uncertain. The V gene lost 0 bases and the J gene lost 3 bases, with 3 bases spanning the gap. The germline V gene has CDR1 SGHNT and CDR2 YYREEE (reference sequence). This CDR3 spans 13 amino acids. The CDR3 DNA reads TGTGCCAGCAGCTTGGATTACACCGGGGAGCTGTTTTTT. It translates to CASSLDYTGELFF.

The rearrangement uses TRBV6-6 and TRBJ1-1; 7 nucleotides align to TRBD1. Per germline, CDR1 MNHNY and CDR2 SVGAGI (reference sequence). The CDR3 consists of 13 residues. V shed 6 bases and J 6 bases; nucleotides not matched to a gene: 7. In DNA form, the CDR3 reads TGTGCCAGCAGCGACAGGGTAGGCCCTGAAGCTTTCTTT. Its translation: CASSDRVGPEAFF.

The chain uses TRBV18 and TRBJ2-4, with 9 bases aligning to TRBD1. J lost 16 bases, V lost 2 bases, and 3 bases had no gene match. Germline V CDR1 and CDR2: KGHSH, LQKENI. CDR3 length equals 11 residues. The CDR3 coding sequence is TGTGCCAGCTCACCAGGGGACAGGGCATACTTC. Translated, it gives CASSPGDRAYF.